The 12 T cell receptor beta chains given below trace back to one sample, sequenced in a study of post-analysis software for immune sequencing data. Built from TCR beta cDNA, the libraries had unique molecular identifiers in them. TCRdb reprocessed the PCR reads with MiXCR, giving one entry per CDR3 protein. The sample has about 540,000 distinct CDR3 sequences, 34% seen once. General study results and limits: Compared with controls, patients had more of 4 or 5 TRBV segments, including TRBV5-6, TRBV5-1 and TRBV20-1.

Their specific antigens are unknown. The specimen was blood. The receptors originated from a girl aged 2-17 years with multiple sclerosis.

As DNA, the CDR3 is TGTGCCACCAGCAGAGGGGGAGGGACCCTTAATGAAAAACTGTTTTTT. It yields the protein CATSRGGGTLNEKLFF. This chain links TRBV15 with TRBJ1-4, with a possible D match to TRBD1 (5 bases). The CDR3 runs to 16 residues. Germline V lookup: CDR1 LNHNV, CDR2 YYDKDF (reference sequence). The germline V and J ends were trimmed by 1 base and 4 bases, with 13 bases remaining between them. Combining the CDR3 with reference TRBV15 and TRBJ1-4 gives the whole variable domain DAMVIQNPRYQVTQFGKPVTLSCSQTLNHNVMYWYQQKSSQAPKLLFHYYDKDFNNEADTPDNFQSRRPNTSFCFLDIRSPGLGDTAMYLCATSRGGGTLNEKLFFGSGTQLSVL.

This clonotype was counted a few times. This sequence joins TRBV29-1 and TRBJ1-2; possible D gene TRBD1, 5 bases. CDR3 size: 13 residues. Germline V lookup: CDR1 SQVTM, CDR2 ANQGSEA. V lost 5 bases and J 4 bases, leaving 14 bases between the germline ends. This CDR3 reads CSVFVGVGYGYTF. DNA of the CDR3: TGCAGCGTTTTCGTGGGGGTAGGCTATGGCTACACCTTC.

The chain couples TRBV6-5 to TRBJ2-2; 7 bases line up with TRBD1. Germline V gives CDR1 MNHEY, CDR2 SVGAGI. The CDR3 contains 16 residues. V was clipped by 9 bases and J by 2 bases; unmatched bases: 12. Here the CDR3 reads CASCKQGKENTGELFF. CDR3 nucleotide sequence: TGTGCCAGTTGTAAACAGGGGAAGGAAAACACCGGGGAGCTGTTTTTT.

This clonotype has a handful of counts. The V and J genes are TRBV5-5 and TRBJ1-4; unclear D gene. With 2 bases removed from V and 8 bases from J, the gap between germline ends came to 10 bases. Germline V CDR1 and CDR2: SGHKS, YYEKEE (reference sequence). The CDR3 is made up of 13 amino acids. CDR3 sequence reads: CASSLGLLEKLFF. In DNA form, the CDR3 reads TGTGCCAGCAGCTTAGGACTTCTGGAAAAACTGTTTTTT.

The chain recombines TRBV5-1 with TRBJ1-1, with 11 bases matching TRBD1. The CDR3 contains 16 residues. Germline V gene data show CDR1 as SGHRS and CDR2 as YFSETQ. The junction had 7 bases not matched to a gene; V was cut back by 3 bases and J by 3 bases. In DNA form, the CDR3 reads TGCGCCAGCAGCTACCGGACAGGGGGCGTTTACACTGAAGCTTTCTTT. Translating gives CASSYRTGGVYTEAFF.

V usage is TRBV6-6 and J usage is TRBJ2-6; no clear D gene. The CDR3 sequence is 14 residues long. V lost 3 bases and J lost 0, with 3 bases in between. CDR1 and CDR2 (germline): MNHNY, SVGAGI (reference sequence). The CDR3 here is CASSYISGANVLTF. DNA for the CDR3: TGTGCCAGCAGTTATATCTCTGGGGCCAACGTCCTGACTTTC.

About this clonotype itself: The conserved phenylalanine or tryptophan is not found at the CDR3 terminus, so this likely reflects a read error. The V and J genes are TRBV14 and TRBJ1-2; no clear D. The CDR3 is made up of 12 amino acids. V dropped 2 bases and J dropped 8 bases, with 9 bases sitting between them. Germline lookup yields CDR1 SGHDN and CDR2 FVKESK. The CDR3 here is CASSQTTLGYTL. CDR3 DNA: TGTGCCAGCAGCCAAACGACCCTGGGCTACACCCTC.

The chain carries TRBV12-3 or TRBV12-4 and TRBJ1-5; D remains unclear. V lost 5 bases and J lost 0, with 11 bases in between. This CDR3 is built from 15 residues. DNA of the CDR3: TGTGCCAGCAGTGTGCAGGTTTATAGCAATCAGCCCCAGCATTTT. Its translation: CASSVQVYSNQPQHF.

The chain is built from TRBV20-1 and TRBJ1-2, with a weak D call TRBD1 (6 bases). There are 15 residues in the CDR3. Trimming removed 7 bases from V and 8 bases from J, with 26 bases in between. The germline V gene encodes CDR1 DFQATT and CDR2 SNEGSKA (reference sequence). The CDR3 bases are TGCAGTGAGTTCGGAAAAACAGGGAATTATAGGGGCTACACCTTC. Protein: CSEFGKTGNYRGYTF.

The chain links TRBV5-1 to TRBJ2-4; possible D gene TRBD1, 6 bases. The closer fit of TRBJ2-7 to the DNA end suggests the J call may be wrong. The CDR3 runs 16 residues. From germline, CDR1 is SGHRS and CDR2 YFSETQ. In DNA, the CDR3 is TGCGCCAGCAGCTTGGAACAGGGAGTCCCCCCCTACGAGCAGTACTTC. Residues: CASSLEQGVPPYEQYF.

The table lists this clonotype with a few counts. The chain recombines TRBV29-1 with TRBJ2-2; perhaps TRBD2 as D (5 bases). CDR1 and CDR2 (germline): SQVTM, ANQGSEA. The CDR3 consists of 14 residues. With 7 bases removed from V and 6 bases from J, the gap between germline ends came to 18 bases. The CDR3 DNA reads as TGCAGCGCCGTCGCGGGCCGTCTCGCCGGGGAGCTGTTTTTT. This gives the protein CSAVAGRLAGELFF.

This clonotype was counted once. The chain uses TRBV20-1 and TRBJ2-4; 11 nucleotides agree with TRBD2. The J call could be wrong; TRBJ2-5 is a better fit for the DNA end. The CDR3 runs 14 residues. Germline values: CDR1 DFQATT, CDR2 SNEGSKA (reference sequence). The CDR3 loop reads CSASLAGGVETQYF. The CDR3 bases are TGCAGTGCTAGCTTAGCGGGGGGGGTGGAGACCCAGTACTTC.